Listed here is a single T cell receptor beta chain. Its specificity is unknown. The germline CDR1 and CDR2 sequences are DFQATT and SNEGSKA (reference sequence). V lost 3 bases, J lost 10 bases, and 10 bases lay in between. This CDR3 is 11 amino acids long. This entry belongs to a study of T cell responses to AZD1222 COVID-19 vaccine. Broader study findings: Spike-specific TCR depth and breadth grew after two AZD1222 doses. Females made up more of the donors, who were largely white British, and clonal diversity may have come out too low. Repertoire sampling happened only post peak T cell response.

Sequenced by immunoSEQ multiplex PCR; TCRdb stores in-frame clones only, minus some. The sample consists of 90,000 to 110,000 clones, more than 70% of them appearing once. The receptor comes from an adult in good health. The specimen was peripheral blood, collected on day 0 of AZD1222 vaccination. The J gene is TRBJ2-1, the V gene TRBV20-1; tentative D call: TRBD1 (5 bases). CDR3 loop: CSARSGWEQFF. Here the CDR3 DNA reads TGCAGTGCTAGGTCAGGGTGGGAGCAGTTCTTC.